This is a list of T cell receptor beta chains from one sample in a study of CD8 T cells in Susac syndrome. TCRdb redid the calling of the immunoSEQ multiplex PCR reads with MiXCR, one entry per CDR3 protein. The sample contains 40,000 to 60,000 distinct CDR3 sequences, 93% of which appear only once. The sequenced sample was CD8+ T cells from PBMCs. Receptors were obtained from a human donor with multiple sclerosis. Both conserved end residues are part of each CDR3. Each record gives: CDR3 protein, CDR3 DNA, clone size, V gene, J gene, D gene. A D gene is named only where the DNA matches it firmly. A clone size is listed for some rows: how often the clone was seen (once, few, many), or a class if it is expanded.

CDR3: CASLRGGTEAFF
DNA: TGTGCCAGCCTGAGAGGGGGCACTGAAGCTTTCTTT
size: NA
V: TRBV7-9
J: TRBJ1-1
D: NA

CDR3: CASSLDYRDSQETQYF
DNA: TGTGCCAGCAGCTTGGACTATAGGGACAGCCAAGAGACCCAGTACTTC
size: NA
V: TRBV7-3
J: TRBJ2-5
D: NA

CDR3: CASGPDPAGANVLTF
DNA: TGTGCCAGCGGACCCGATCCCGCCGGAGCCAACGTCCTGACTTTC
size: NA
V: TRBV6-4
J: TRBJ2-6
D: NA

CDR3: CASSLRYSINYGYTF
DNA: TGTGCCAGCAGCTTACGGTACAGCATTAACTATGGCTACACCTTC
size: NA
V: TRBV13
J: TRBJ1-2
D: NA

CDR3: CASSPTGAGYGYTF
DNA: TGTGCCAGCAGTCCAACAGGGGCCGGCTATGGCTACACCTTC
size: NA
V: TRBV27
J: TRBJ1-2
D: TRBD1

CDR3: CASSGYGQGNIEQYF
DNA: TGTGCCAGCAGCGGATACGGACAGGGGAACATCGAGCAGTACTTC
size: NA
V: TRBV9
J: TRBJ2-7
D: TRBD1

CDR3: CASTPVFAGGGTYEQYF
DNA: TGTGCCAGCACCCCGGTTTTCGCAGGGGGTGGGACCTACGAGCAGTACTTC
size: NA
V: TRBV5-6
J: TRBJ2-7
D: TRBD1

CDR3: CASSLGTQYF
DNA: TGTGCCAGCAGCCTGGGTACGCAGTATTTT
size: NA
V: TRBV7-3
J: TRBJ2-3
D: NA

CDR3: CASSRISGEQYF
DNA: TGTGCCAGCAGCCGGATCTCCGGGGAGCAGTACTTC
size: once
V: TRBV6-5
J: TRBJ2-7
D: NA

CDR3: CASSHIKSSYEQYF
DNA: TGTGCCAGCAGTCACATCAAGAGCTCCTACGAGCAGTACTTC
size: NA
V: TRBV28
J: TRBJ2-7
D: NA

CDR3: CASSPTRNHEQYF
DNA: TGTGCCAGCAGCCCGACAAGGAACCACGAGCAGTACTTC
size: NA
V: TRBV27
J: TRBJ2-7
D: NA

CDR3: CASSFEGNTIYF
DNA: TGTGCCAGCAGCTTTGAGGGAAACACCATATATTTT
size: NA
V: TRBV7-9
J: TRBJ1-3
D: NA

CDR3: CASSQERGAGAQETQYF
DNA: TGTGCCAGCAGCCAAGAACGCGGAGCGGGGGCTCAAGAGACCCAGTACTTC
size: NA
V: TRBV3-1
J: TRBJ2-5
D: TRBD2

CDR3: CASRYEGQEIYGYTF
DNA: TGTGCCAGCCGTTATGAGGGACAGGAGATCTATGGCTACACCTTC
size: NA
V: TRBV6-2/TRBV6-3
J: TRBJ1-2
D: TRBD1

CDR3: CASRPAGDPYEQYF
DNA: TGTGCCAGCAGGCCAGCCGGGGACCCCTACGAGCAGTACTTC
size: once
V: TRBV5-4
J: TRBJ2-7
D: NA

CDR3: CASSLVGGTYEQYF
DNA: TGCGCCAGCAGCTTGGTCGGGGGAACCTACGAGCAGTACTTC
size: NA
V: TRBV5-1
J: TRBJ2-7
D: NA

CDR3: CASSLSRTPSRNQPQHF
DNA: TGTGCCAGCAGCTTGTCCCGCACCCCGAGTAGGAATCAGCCCCAGCATTTT
size: NA
V: TRBV5-6
J: TRBJ1-5
D: NA

CDR3: CASSLSGVYHPDTQYF
DNA: TGTGCCAGCAGCCTCAGCGGGGTATATCACCCAGATACGCAGTATTTT
size: NA
V: TRBV2
J: TRBJ2-3
D: TRBD2

CDR3: CASSSPPGRNTGELFF
DNA: TGTGCCAGCAGTTCGCCCCCAGGTCGGAACACCGGGGAGCTGTTTTTT
size: NA
V: TRBV12-3/TRBV12-4
J: TRBJ2-2
D: NA

CDR3: CASSSRAGNEQYF
DNA: TGTGCCAGCAGCTCACGGGCAGGGAACGAGCAGTACTTC
size: NA
V: TRBV9
J: TRBJ2-7
D: NA

CDR3: CASSSGGANSPLHF
DNA: TGTGCCAGCAGCTCAGGGGGCGCAAATTCACCCCTCCACTTT
size: NA
V: TRBV7-9
J: TRBJ1-6
D: TRBD1

CDR3: CASSFWVNTEAFF
DNA: TGTGCCAGCAGCTTTTGGGTGAACACTGAAGCTTTCTTT
size: NA
V: TRBV5-6
J: TRBJ1-1
D: NA

CDR3: CASSLMTGGSQPQHF
DNA: TGTGCCAGCAGTCTGATGACAGGGGGCAGTCAGCCCCAGCATTTT
size: NA
V: TRBV6-5
J: TRBJ1-5
D: TRBD1

CDR3: CSAEYRAGHGYTF
DNA: TGCAGTGCGGAATACAGGGCTGGGCATGGCTACACCTTC
size: NA
V: TRBV20-1
J: TRBJ1-2
D: NA

CDR3: CSVCLGTANSYEQYF
DNA: TGCAGCGTTTGCCTCGGCACCGCCAACTCCTACGAGCAGTACTTC
size: few
V: TRBV29-1
J: TRBJ2-7
D: NA

CDR3: CASSVGGSQETQYF
DNA: TGTGCCAGCAGCGTCGGAGGTTCCCAAGAGACCCAGTACTTC
size: NA
V: TRBV9
J: TRBJ2-5
D: NA

CDR3: CASSFEFTGELFF
DNA: TGTGCCAGCAGCTTTGAATTCACCGGGGAGCTGTTTTTT
size: NA
V: TRBV11-2
J: TRBJ2-2
D: NA

CDR3: CASSLGLRGTRTEAFF
DNA: TGTGCCAGCAGCTTAGGGCTAAGGGGAACTAGGACTGAAGCTTTCTTT
size: NA
V: TRBV7-6
J: TRBJ1-1
D: NA

CDR3: CATLRSNYGYTF
DNA: TGTGCCACCCTCCGAAGTAACTATGGCTACACCTTC
size: NA
V: TRBV7-9
J: TRBJ1-2
D: NA

CDR3: CASSVGLGTYNEQFF
DNA: TGTGCCAGCAGCGTAGGTCTGGGAACCTACAATGAGCAGTTCTTC
size: NA
V: TRBV9
J: TRBJ2-1
D: NA

CDR3: CASTITEDKNIQYF
DNA: TGTGCCAGCACCATAACGGAGGATAAAAACATTCAGTACTTC
size: NA
V: TRBV7-2
J: TRBJ2-4
D: NA

CDR3: CASSLNSGSLQYNEQFF
DNA: TGTGCCAGCAGCCTCAATAGCGGGAGCCTACAATACAATGAGCAGTTCTTC
size: once
V: TRBV7-8
J: TRBJ2-1
D: TRBD2

CDR3: CASSQPPVGGLGQETQYF
DNA: TGTGCCAGCAGCCAACCTCCGGTGGGGGGGCTGGGGCAAGAGACCCAGTACTTC
size: NA
V: TRBV3-1
J: TRBJ2-5
D: NA

CDR3: CASSGGQGALGLRGYTF
DNA: TGTGCCAGCAGCGGGGGACAGGGAGCGTTGGGCTTGAGGGGCTACACCTTC
size: NA
V: TRBV9
J: TRBJ1-2
D: TRBD1

CDR3: CASSHPSGRRLRVEAFF
DNA: TGTGCCAGCAGTCATCCCTCGGGGAGACGCTTGAGGGTAGAAGCTTTCTTT
size: NA
V: TRBV28
J: TRBJ1-1
D: NA

CDR3: CASSLRSYEQYF
DNA: TGTGCCAGCAGCTTACGTAGCTACGAGCAGTACTTC
size: once
V: TRBV7-2
J: TRBJ2-7
D: NA

CDR3: CASSPEGTSYEQYF
DNA: TGTGCCAGCAGCCCGGAAGGGACATCGTACGAGCAGTACTTC
size: once
V: TRBV5-6
J: TRBJ2-7
D: NA

CDR3: CASSPYQGGGTEAFF
DNA: TGTGCCAGCAGCCCGTACCAGGGAGGGGGCACTGAAGCTTTCTTT
size: NA
V: TRBV5-6
J: TRBJ1-1
D: NA

CDR3: CAWSSGGGTEAFF
DNA: TGTGCCTGGAGTAGCGGGGGTGGAACTGAAGCTTTCTTT
size: once
V: TRBV30
J: TRBJ1-1
D: NA

CDR3: CAISVSGSGSNTEAFF
DNA: TGTGCCATCAGTGTATCGGGTAGTGGGTCCAACACTGAAGCTTTCTTT
size: NA
V: TRBV10-3
J: TRBJ1-1
D: NA

CDR3: CASNGGGQLETQYF
DNA: TGTGCCAGCAATGGTGGCGGGCAGCTAGAGACCCAGTACTTC
size: NA
V: TRBV25-1
J: TRBJ2-5
D: NA

CDR3: CSARDPRTGKYF
DNA: TGCAGTGCTAGAGATCCCCGGACTGGAAAGTACTTC
size: NA
V: TRBV20-1
J: TRBJ2-5
D: NA

CDR3: CASSFRTGFYGYTF
DNA: TGTGCCAGCAGTTTTCGGACGGGATTCTATGGCTACACCTTC
size: NA
V: TRBV12-3/TRBV12-4
J: TRBJ1-2
D: NA

CDR3: CASSQESVVTYNEQFF
DNA: TGCGCCAGCAGCCAAGAATCGGTCGTTACCTACAATGAGCAGTTCTTC
size: NA
V: TRBV4-3
J: TRBJ2-1
D: NA

CDR3: CASSYFRDRPETQYF
DNA: TGTGCCAGCAGTTACTTCCGGGACCGACCAGAGACCCAGTACTTC
size: NA
V: TRBV6-6
J: TRBJ2-5
D: NA

CDR3: CASPTGTGNNHPQHF
DNA: TGTGCCAGCCCTACCGGGACAGGGAATAATCACCCCCAGCATTTT
size: NA
V: TRBV21-1
J: TRBJ1-5
D: NA

CDR3: CASSLGQSTEAFF
DNA: TGCGCCAGCAGCCTAGGACAGAGTACTGAAGCTTTCTTT
size: NA
V: TRBV4-1
J: TRBJ1-1
D: NA

CDR3: CASSSPGGTDTQYF
DNA: TGTGCCAGCAGTTCCCCCGGGGGAACAGATACGCAGTATTTT
size: NA
V: TRBV27
J: TRBJ2-3
D: NA

CDR3: CSAYPMNTEAFF
DNA: TGCAGTGCCTATCCTATGAACACTGAAGCTTTCTTT
size: NA
V: TRBV20-1
J: TRBJ1-1
D: NA

CDR3: CASSKSSGGAADTQYF
DNA: TGTGCCAGCAGCAAATCGAGCGGGGGGGCCGCAGATACGCAGTATTTT
size: NA
V: TRBV7-9
J: TRBJ2-3
D: TRBD2

CDR3: CASRNGQLMNQPQHF
DNA: TGTGCCAGTAGGAACGGACAGCTCATGAATCAGCCCCAGCATTTT
size: NA
V: TRBV19
J: TRBJ1-5
D: NA

CDR3: CASSLASTYEQYF
DNA: TGTGCCAGCAGCTTAGCTTCTACCTACGAGCAGTACTTC
size: NA
V: TRBV11-2
J: TRBJ2-7
D: NA

CDR3: CASSLGRGLTNTDTQYF
DNA: TGTGCCAGCAGTTTAGGTAGGGGCCTTACAAACACAGATACGCAGTATTTT
size: NA
V: TRBV27
J: TRBJ2-3
D: NA